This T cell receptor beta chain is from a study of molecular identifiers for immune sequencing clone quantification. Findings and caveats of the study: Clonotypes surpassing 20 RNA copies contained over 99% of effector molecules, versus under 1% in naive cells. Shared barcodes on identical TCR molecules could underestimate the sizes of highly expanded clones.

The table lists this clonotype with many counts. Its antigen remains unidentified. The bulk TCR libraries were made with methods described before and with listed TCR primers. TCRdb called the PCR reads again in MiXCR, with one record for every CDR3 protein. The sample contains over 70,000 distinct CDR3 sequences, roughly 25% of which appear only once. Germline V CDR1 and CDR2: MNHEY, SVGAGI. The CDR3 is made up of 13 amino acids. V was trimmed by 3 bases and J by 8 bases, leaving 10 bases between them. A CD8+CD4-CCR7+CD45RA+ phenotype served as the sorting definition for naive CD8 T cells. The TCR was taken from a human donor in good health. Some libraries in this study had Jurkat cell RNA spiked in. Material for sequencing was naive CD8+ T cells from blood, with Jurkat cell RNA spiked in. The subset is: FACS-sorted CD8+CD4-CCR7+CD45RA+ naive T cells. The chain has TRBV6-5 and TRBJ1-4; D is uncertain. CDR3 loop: CASSYGGGEKLFF. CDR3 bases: TGTGCCAGCAGTTATGGAGGCGGGGAAAAACTGTTTTTT.